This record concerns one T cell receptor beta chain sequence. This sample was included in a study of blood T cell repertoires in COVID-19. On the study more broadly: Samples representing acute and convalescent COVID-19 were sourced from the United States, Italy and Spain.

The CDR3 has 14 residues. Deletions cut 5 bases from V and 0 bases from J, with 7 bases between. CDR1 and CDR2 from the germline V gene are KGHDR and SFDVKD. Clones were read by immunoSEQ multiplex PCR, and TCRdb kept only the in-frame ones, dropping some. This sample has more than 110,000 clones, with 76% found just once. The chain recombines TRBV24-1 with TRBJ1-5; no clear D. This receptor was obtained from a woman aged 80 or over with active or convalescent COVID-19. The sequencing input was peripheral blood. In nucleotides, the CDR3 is TGTGCCACCAGTGGGTCAGTTAGCAATCAGCCCCAGCATTTT. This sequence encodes CATSGSVSNQPQHF.